Each of the 17 T cell receptor beta chains below was sequenced from the same sample in a study of T-cell memory formation after mild COVID-19. MiXCR was run by TCRdb on the 5' RACE reads, yielding one entry per CDR3 protein. The sample contains under 200,000 distinct CDR3 sequences, around a tenth of which appear only once. The sample consisted of PBMCs or a T cell subset sorted from them (not recorded which). All receptors come from a man between 18 and 35 years old who had mild COVID-19 (a few samples of this study predate the infection). Cell type and time point are not known.

This clonotype was seen more than once but under ten times. The chain joins TRBV12-3 or TRBV12-4 to TRBJ1-1; D is unresolved. This CDR3 has 15 residues. Between the trimmed V and J ends, which lost 2 bases and 1 base, there was a span of 11 bases. The CDR3 DNA follows: TGTGCCAGCAGTTTATTGGTCGGGTCGAACACTGAAGCTTTCTTT. Protein: CASSLLVGSNTEAFF.

The chain is built from TRBV9 and TRBJ2-3, with 15 bases identical to TRBD2. This CDR3 is 20 amino acids long. Germline V CDR1 and CDR2: SGDLS, YYNGEE. V lost 3 bases, J lost 3 bases, and 14 bases stayed unmatched. CDR3 coding DNA: TGTGCCAGCAGCGCGGGACTAGCGGGGGGCCCTGTGCGACTTACAGATACGCAGTATTTT. Translated, it gives CASSAGLAGGPVRLTDTQYF.

In its sample, this clonotype was seen once. The gene calls are TRBV18 and TRBJ2-7; D gene ambiguous. V was clipped by 2 bases and J by 2 bases, with 16 bases between them. The CDR3 has 16 amino acids. Germline V gives CDR1 KGHSH, CDR2 LQKENI. The CDR3 DNA follows: TGTGCCAGCTCACCAAACTCCATGGACGTAACCTACGAGCAGTACTTC. It is translated as CASSPNSMDVTYEQYF.

V is TRBV11-2 and J is TRBJ2-3; D is unresolved. CDR3 size: 14 residues. V lost 5 bases to trimming and J lost 4 bases, with 13 bases between them. Germline values: CDR1 SGHAT, CDR2 FQNNGV. The CDR3: CASSLTPLSDTQYF. CDR3 coding DNA: TGTGCCAGCAGCCTCACTCCTTTGTCAGATACGCAGTATTTT.

This clonotype was picked up many times. Germline is not matched at one junction end, which may reflect a read error. This chain links TRBV5-1 with TRBJ2-1; D uncertain. The CDR3 consists of 14 residues. CDR1 is SGHRS, CDR2 YFSETQ, per germline. The CDR3 sequence: CASSLAGSYNEQFF. DNA of the CDR3: TGTGCCAGCAGCTTAGCAGGCTCCTACAATGAGCAGTTCTTC.

V usage is TRBV4-3 and J usage is TRBJ1-6; D may be TRBD1 (6 bases). Trimming stripped 0 bases from V and 10 bases from J, with 7 bases between. Germline V gives CDR1 LGHNA, CDR2 YSLEER. The CDR3 sequence is 13 residues long. Here the CDR3 reads CASSQEDRSPLHF. CDR3 bases: TGCGCCAGCAGCCAAGAGGACAGATCACCCCTCCACTTT.

This clonotype was picked up many times. This chain joins TRBV12-3 or TRBV12-4 and TRBJ2-3; 9 nucleotides align to TRBD1. The CDR3 spans 16 residues. The J segment lost 0 bases and the V segment lost 6 bases, leaving 7 bases of the junction unmatched. In DNA form, the CDR3 reads TGTGCCAGCAGCCGTCGGGACAGGGCCAGCACAGATACGCAGTATTTT. It translates to CASSRRDRASTDTQYF.

The chain carries TRBV6-5 and TRBJ2-3; no reliable D call. The CDR3 length is 14 residues. Trimming shortened V by 7 bases and J by 4 bases, and 15 bases separated the two germline ends. Per germline, CDR1 MNHEY and CDR2 SVGAGI. This CDR3 is CASTLANRPDTQYF. The CDR3 DNA follows: TGTGCCAGCACCCTGGCTAACCGGCCAGATACGCAGTATTTT.

V usage is TRBV24-1 and J usage is TRBJ2-3; TRBD1 agrees at 8 bases. The germline V gene encodes CDR1 KGHDR and CDR2 SFDVKD. Trimming removed 9 bases from V and 6 bases from J; junction bases left unmatched: 10. CDR3 size: 14 residues. CDR3 coding DNA: TGTGCCACCTCTTTAGGACAGGGTTTGGATACGCAGTATTTT. Translated: CATSLGQGLDTQYF.

The sample holds a few counts of this clonotype. The rearrangement uses TRBV6-6 and TRBJ1-1, with 7 bases aligning to TRBD1. J lost 4 bases, V lost 6 bases, and 11 bases had no gene match. This CDR3 contains 15 residues. Germline V CDR1 and CDR2: MNHNY, SVGAGI (reference sequence). The CDR3 region is CASSLKAGGGTEAFF. CDR3 in DNA: TGTGCCAGCAGCCTTAAGGCAGGGGGAGGCACTGAAGCTTTCTTT.

V is TRBV2 and J is TRBJ1-5; no firm D call. Trimming cost V 8 bases and J 7 bases, with 12 bases left between them. The germline gives CDR1 SNHLY, CDR2 FYNNEI. The CDR3 length is 12 residues. The CDR3 coding sequence is TGTGCCAGCGAACGATCCGGCCAGCCCCAGCATTTT. It specifies CASERSGQPQHF.

With respect to this clonotype: One base away lies a much larger clone, so this may be a sequencing read error. The chain combines TRBV4-3 with TRBJ2-5; 7 bases are shared with TRBD2. Germline CDR1 reads LGHNA; CDR2 reads YSLEER. The CDR3 has 16 amino acids. The CDR3 is CASSQGSTGGSETKYF. The CDR3 DNA is TGCGCCAGCAGCCAAGGGTCAACGGGGGGATCCGAGACCAAGTACTTC.

This clonotype was found a few times. The chain is built from TRBV3-1 and TRBJ2-2; maybe TRBD2 (5 bases). The length of the CDR3 is 16 residues. V lost 4 bases, J lost 4 bases, and 16 bases lay in between. Germline V gives CDR1 LGHDT, CDR2 YNNKEL (reference sequence). This chain's CDR3 is CASSRSRGGGTGELFF. CDR3 DNA sequence: TGTGCCAGCAGCCGATCGCGAGGAGGTGGCACCGGGGAGCTGTTTTTT.

A few counts support this clonotype. CDR3 region: CSVGDREAFF. The CDR3 DNA reads as TGCAGCGTTGGAGACCGTGAAGCTTTCTTT. The J gene is TRBJ1-1, the V gene TRBV29-1; D is uncertain. CDR3 length: 10 residues. Per germline, CDR1 SQVTM and CDR2 ANQGSEA. V gave up 4 bases and J gave up 7 bases, with 7 bases separating them.

This clonotype has just a few counts. This CDR3 reads CAIIAGSGGTSDTQYF. The CDR3 DNA sequence: TGTGCCATCATTGCCGGATCGGGCGGAACGTCAGATACGCAGTATTTT. The chain combines TRBV5-4 with TRBJ2-3; D call uncertain. With 9 bases removed from V and 4 bases from J, the gap between germline ends came to 24 bases. The CDR3 contains 16 residues. Looked up from germline, CDR1 is SGHNT and CDR2 is YYREEE (reference sequence).

J is TRBJ1-5 and V is TRBV18; 9 nucleotides agree with TRBD1. The length of the CDR3 is 16 residues. The V and J ends lost 2 bases and 4 bases, in that order; junction bases with no gene match: 6. Germline loops: CDR1 KGHSH, CDR2 LQKENI. This CDR3 is CASSPTGTGFNQPQHF. CDR3 coding DNA: TGTGCCAGCTCACCAACCGGGACAGGGTTTAATCAGCCCCAGCATTTT.

As for this clonotype: This may arise from a read error, as a much more abundant clone is one base away. V usage is TRBV15 and J usage is TRBJ2-5, with 8 nucleotides matching TRBD1. This CDR3 has 13 amino acids. CDR1 is LNHNV and CDR2 is YYDKDF in the germline V gene (reference sequence). The CDR3 DNA reads as TGTGACACCAGCACGGACAGGGAAACGACCCAGTACTTC. Translated, it gives CDTSTDRETTQYF. The full variable domain, completed using reference TRBV15 and TRBJ2-5, is DAMVIQNPRYQVTQFGKPVTLSCSQTLNHNVMYWYQQKSSQAPKLLFHYYDKDFNNEADTPDNFQSRRPNTSFCFLDIRSPGLGDTAMYLCDTSTDRETTQYFGPGTRLLVL.